The clone carrying this T cell receptor beta chain was seen a single time. The data originate from a study of blood T cell repertoires in COVID-19. Clones were sequenced by immunoSEQ multiplex PCR, and TCRdb holds only the in-frame ones, with some missing. The table lists around 300,000 clones, about nine tenths of them singletons. This CDR3 is 20 amino acids long. V lost 0 bases, J lost 0 bases, and 13 bases stayed unmatched. The V gene's germline CDR1 is SGHRS and CDR2 YFSETQ. The rearrangement links TRBV5-1 to TRBJ2-7; 12 bases fit TRBD1. The material sequenced was peripheral blood. This TCR derives from a middle-aged woman who had recovered from COVID-19. The CDR3 protein is CASSLVGQGAAAGNSYEQYF. CDR3 DNA sequence: TGCGCCAGCAGCTTGGTGGGACAGGGGGCGGCAGCGGGGAACTCCTACGAGCAGTACTTC.